These T cell receptor beta chains were read from a single sample in a study of blood T cells in healthy people across ages. TCRdb ran MiXCR on the 5' RACE reads and lists one entry per CDR3 protein. The sample has some 760,000 distinct CDR3 sequences, approximately 25% seen once; the top ten hold 3.7%. This sample was shared with a second study, whose subject was T cells of mothers and their children.

The source material was blood. These receptors all stem from a boy aged 5 to 17 in good health. CDR3s include the opening cysteine and the closing phenylalanine or tryptophan. A D gene is named only where the DNA matches it firmly. Clone size is not always given. Where it is, it says once, few, many or a class for expanded clones.

cdr3_nt cdr3_aa d_call j_call clone_size v_call
TGTGCCAGCAGTCGTAGACGGGATAGCAATCAGCCCCAGCATTTT CASSRRRDSNQPQHF NA TRBJ1-5 few TRBV6-2/TRBV6-3
TGTGCCAGCAGCGGACAGACGATTTGGTCCACTGAAGCTTTCTTT CASSGQTIWSTEAFF NA TRBJ1-1 few TRBV12-3/TRBV12-4
TGTGCCAGCAGCTTAGGGGTAAAAACCTACGAGCAGTACTTC CASSLGVKTYEQYF NA TRBJ2-7 few TRBV13
TGCAGCGTTGTTCGAGGGGAGGGAGCAGATACGCGGTATTTT CSVVRGEGADTRYF TRBD2 TRBJ2-3 few TRBV29-1
TGTGCCAGCAGTTCCACGTGGGGGCGATTCTATGGCTACACCTTC CASSSTWGRFYGYTF NA TRBJ1-2 few TRBV12-3/TRBV12-4
TGTGCCAGCAGGACAGGGATCTACAATGAGCAGTTCTTC CASRTGIYNEQFF TRBD1 TRBJ2-1 few TRBV7-9
TGCGCCAGCAGCTTGCTAGTAGAGAGCTCCTACAATGAGCAGTTCTTC CASSLLVESSYNEQFF NA TRBJ2-1 NA TRBV5-1
TGCAGTGCTAGAGATCTCGGAGCTGGGTTTTCCTACGAGCAGTACTTC CSARDLGAGFSYEQYF NA TRBJ2-7 few TRBV20-1
TGCAGTGCTAGAGCCCGGCAGTCCCCCTACAATGAGCAGTTCTTC CSARARQSPYNEQFF NA TRBJ2-1 NA TRBV20-1
TGTGCCAGCAGGGACACAGGGTCGGGTGGCTACACCTTC CASRDTGSGGYTF NA TRBJ1-2 NA TRBV12-3/TRBV12-4
TGTGCCAGCAGTTTATATCCCCCCAGGACAGGTGAAGAGACCCAGTACTTC CASSLYPPRTGEETQYF TRBD1 TRBJ2-5 few TRBV28
TGCGCCAGCAGCTCTACGCCACTAGATACGCAGTATTTT CASSSTPLDTQYF NA TRBJ2-3 NA TRBV5-1
TGCAGTGCTAGAGCCCCGGGACAGATAAATTCACCCCTCCACTTT CSARAPGQINSPLHF TRBD1 TRBJ1-6 few TRBV20-1
TGTGCCAGCAGCGTGGCCCAGCGCGCGGACACCGGGGAGCTGTTTTTT CASSVAQRADTGELFF NA TRBJ2-2 few TRBV9
TGTGCCAGCAGCTTCCCAGAACAAGAGACCCAGTACTTC CASSFPEQETQYF NA TRBJ2-5 few TRBV7-2
TGTGCCAGTAGCGACCGGGACTCCGACAATCAGCCCCAGCATTTT CASSDRDSDNQPQHF NA TRBJ1-5 NA TRBV19
TGTGCCAGCAGCTTAGTGGGGACTAGCGGGAGGAGCGAGCAGTACTTC CASSLVGTSGRSEQYF TRBD2 TRBJ2-7 NA TRBV7-9
TGTGCCAGCTCACCTCAGAGACAAGAGACCCAGTACTTC CASSPQRQETQYF NA TRBJ2-5 few TRBV18
TGTGCCAGCTCCCCGACCAGATTACAAGAGACCCAGTACTTC CASSPTRLQETQYF NA TRBJ2-5 few TRBV18
TGTGCCAGCAGCTGGGACAGGGGACAAGAGACCCAGTACTTC CASSWDRGQETQYF TRBD1 TRBJ2-5 few TRBV3-1
TGTGCCAGCAGCTTAGTGGCGGAGACAGCAACTAATGAAAAACTGTTTTTT CASSLVAETATNEKLFF NA TRBJ1-4 few TRBV7-6
TGCAGCGTTGAAGAGTCCGAGCAGTACTTC CSVEESEQYF NA TRBJ2-7 few TRBV29-1
TGTGCCAGCAGTTACGGGACTAGCGGGGGGAACTCCTACAATGAGCAGTTCTTC CASSYGTSGGNSYNEQFF TRBD2 TRBJ2-1 NA TRBV6-2/TRBV6-3
TGTGCCAGCAGCTTCTCAGGGGGGAACACCGGGGAGCTGTTTTTT CASSFSGGNTGELFF TRBD1 TRBJ2-2 few TRBV7-9
TGTGCCAGCAGTGAGGCTAGTTCCTACAATGAGCAGTTCTTC CASSEASSYNEQFF NA TRBJ2-1 few TRBV2
TGCGCCAGCAACCAAGATCCGAGCGGGAGGACTGGGGCCAACGTCCTGACTTTC CASNQDPSGRTGANVLTF TRBD2 TRBJ2-6 NA TRBV4-3
TGTGCCAGCAGCCAACTAGCTACCCCGGAGTATGGCTACACCTTC CASSQLATPEYGYTF NA TRBJ1-2 few TRBV3-1
TGTGCCAGTAGTATGTCTTCTAAGGGGTCGATCTACGAGCAGTACTTC CASSMSSKGSIYEQYF NA TRBJ2-7 NA TRBV19
TGCAGCGTTGAACAAGGGAACTCCTACGAGCAGTACTTC CSVEQGNSYEQYF NA TRBJ2-7 few TRBV29-1
TGTGCCACCAGCGGAAACACAGAGCAGTACTTC CATSGNTEQYF NA TRBJ2-7 few TRBV15
TGTGCCAGCAAAGGGGCCGTCGGTTACGAGCAGTACTTC CASKGAVGYEQYF NA TRBJ2-7 few TRBV27
TGTGCCAGCAGTTCGGACAACTCCTACGAGCAGTGCTTC CASSSDNSYEQCF NA TRBJ2-7 NA TRBV28
TGCGCCAGCAGCTTGTTCCAGGGTCACACTGAAGCTTTCTTT CASSLFQGHTEAFF NA TRBJ1-1 few TRBV5-1
TGTGCCAGCAGCCACTTATGGACTAGTAGGGTATACAATGAGCAGTTCTTC CASSHLWTSRVYNEQFF NA TRBJ2-1 NA TRBV21-1
TGTGCCAGCAGTGCGGGACTAGCGATCTACAATGAGCAGTTCTTC CASSAGLAIYNEQFF TRBD2 TRBJ2-1 NA TRBV2
TGCGCCAGCAGCCAAAAGGCCAAAAACGAGCAGTACTTC CASSQKAKNEQYF NA TRBJ2-7 NA TRBV4-3
TGCGCCAGCAGGGGGACAAACGAGTACCAAGAGACCCAGTACTTC CASRGTNEYQETQYF NA TRBJ2-5 NA TRBV5-1
TGTGCCAGCAGTGTAACAGGGGGCTGGAGCTACACCTTC CASSVTGGWSYTF TRBD1 TRBJ1-2 NA TRBV6-5
TGCAGCGTTGAAGATCGCGCGGGCGCAAACTATGGCTACACCTTC CSVEDRAGANYGYTF NA TRBJ1-2 many TRBV29-1
TGCAGTGCTAGAGATAGGTGGCTAGCGGGGCTGGGGTACGAGCAGTACTTC CSARDRWLAGLGYEQYF TRBD2 TRBJ2-7 many TRBV20-1